The 3 T cell receptor beta chains listed next were all sequenced from one sample in a study of vaccination effects on CD4 cells after COVID-19. Pools of viral peptides were used by the ViraFEST assay to expand antigen-specific CD4+ T cells ahead of sequencing. Isolating CD4+ T cells followed around nine days of culture. Vaccinated recipients, who were negative for nucleocapsid antibodies, had no history of SARS-CoV-2 infection. Sequenced by immunoSEQ multiplex PCR; TCRdb stores in-frame clones only, minus some. The data contain just under 75,000 clones, approximately 72% of them singletons. The antigens for these receptors are not known. Material: CD4+ T cells from PBMCs cultured with HCoV-NL63 spike peptides, obtained before COVID-19 vaccination. The receptor source for this set is a human donor who received a COVID-19 vaccine.

The chain links TRBV15 to TRBJ2-1; D is perhaps TRBD1 or TRBD2 (5 bases each). The germline V and J ends were trimmed by 1 base and 2 bases, with 9 bases remaining between them. There are 15 residues in the CDR3. Germline CDR1 LNHNV, CDR2 YYDKDF (reference sequence). CDR3 sequence reads: CATSRGGGPYNEQFF. The CDR3 bases are TGTGCCACCAGCAGAGGTGGGGGTCCCTACAATGAGCAGTTCTTC.

The V and J genes are TRBV10-2 and TRBJ2-7; 11 positions match TRBD1. Germline loops: CDR1 WSHSY, CDR2 SAAADI. Trimming cost V 8 bases and J 3 bases; bases outside gene matches: 3. The CDR3 covers 13 residues. The CDR3 nucleotides read TGCGCCAGCCGGGGACAGGGGGGCTACGAGCAGTACGTC. Amino acid sequence: CASRGQGGYEQYV.

J is TRBJ2-2 and V is TRBV7-2; no definite D call. The germline V gene encodes CDR1 SGHTA and CDR2 FQGNSA. The V and J ends lost 6 bases and 4 bases respectively, with 6 bases between them. The CDR3 contains 12 residues. The CDR3 loop is CASSFVTGELFF. CDR3 nucleotides: TGTGCCAGCAGTTTTGTCACCGGGGAGCTGTTTTTT.